Below, one TCR beta chain is given with its context. These data come from a study of blood T cell repertoires in COVID-19. Study summary: The cDNA or gDNA used as material had been derived from T cells, B-cell-depleted T cells, or PBMCs.

Per the authors' pipeline: Amplification of reference gene primers provided the estimated nucleated cell counts. Sequenced by immunoSEQ multiplex PCR; TCRdb stores in-frame clones only, minus some. V and J calls plus clone size are reproduced from that table; the DNA served to infer D and trimming. The profile shows about 220,000 clones, 65% to 85% of them singletons. CDR3 length: 16 amino acids. Per the germline V gene, CDR1 is SGHRS and CDR2 is YFSETQ. Unmatched junction bases numbered 15, after V lost 5 bases and J lost 5 bases. Material: peripheral blood. The rearrangement joins TRBV5-1 to TRBJ1-1; 7 bases align to TRBD1. The clonotype comes from a human donor in a cohort sampled during active COVID-19. The CDR3 region is CASSPGQGVRMTEAFF. The CDR3 DNA reads TGCGCCAGCAGTCCGGGGCAGGGGGTTCGAATGACTGAAGCTTTCTTT. The variable domain in full, with the rest retrieved from reference TRBV5-1 and TRBJ1-1, is KAGVTQTPRYLIKTRGQQVTLSCSPISGHRSVSWYQQTPGQGLQFLFEYFSETQRNKGNFPGRFSGRQFSNSRSEMNVSTLELGDSALYLCASSPGQGVRMTEAFFGQGTRLTVV.